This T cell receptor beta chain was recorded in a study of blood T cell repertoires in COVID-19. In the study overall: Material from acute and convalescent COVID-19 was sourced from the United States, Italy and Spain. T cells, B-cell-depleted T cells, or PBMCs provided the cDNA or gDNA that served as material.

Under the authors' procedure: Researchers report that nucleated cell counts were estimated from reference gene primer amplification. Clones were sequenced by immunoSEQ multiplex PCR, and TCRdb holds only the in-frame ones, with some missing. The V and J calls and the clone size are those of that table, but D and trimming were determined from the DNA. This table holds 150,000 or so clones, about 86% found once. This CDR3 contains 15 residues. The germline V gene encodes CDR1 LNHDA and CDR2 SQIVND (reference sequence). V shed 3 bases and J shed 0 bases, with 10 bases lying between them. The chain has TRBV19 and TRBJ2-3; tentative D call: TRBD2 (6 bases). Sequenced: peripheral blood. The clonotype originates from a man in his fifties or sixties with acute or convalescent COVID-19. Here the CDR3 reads CASSIGLLSTDTQYF. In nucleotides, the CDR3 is TGTGCCAGTAGTATCGGACTACTTAGCACAGATACGCAGTATTTT.